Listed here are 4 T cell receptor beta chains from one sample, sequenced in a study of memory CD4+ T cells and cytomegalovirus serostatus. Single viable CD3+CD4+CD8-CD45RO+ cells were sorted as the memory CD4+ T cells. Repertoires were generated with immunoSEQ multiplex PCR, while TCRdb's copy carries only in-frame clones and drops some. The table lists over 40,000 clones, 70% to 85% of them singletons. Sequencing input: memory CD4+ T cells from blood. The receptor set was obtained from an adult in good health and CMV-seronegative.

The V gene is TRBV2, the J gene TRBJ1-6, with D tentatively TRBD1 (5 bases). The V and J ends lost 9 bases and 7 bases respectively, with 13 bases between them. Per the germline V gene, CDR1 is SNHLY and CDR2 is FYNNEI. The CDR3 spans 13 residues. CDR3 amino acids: CASGRDQNSPLHF. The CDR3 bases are TGTGCCAGTGGCAGGGACCAAAATTCACCCCTCCACTTT.

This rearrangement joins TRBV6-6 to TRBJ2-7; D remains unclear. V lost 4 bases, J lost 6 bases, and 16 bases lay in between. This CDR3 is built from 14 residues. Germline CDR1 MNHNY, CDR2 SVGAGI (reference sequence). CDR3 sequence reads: CASSWKSVIGEQYF. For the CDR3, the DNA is TGTGCCAGCAGTTGGAAATCCGTGATAGGCGAGCAGTACTTC.

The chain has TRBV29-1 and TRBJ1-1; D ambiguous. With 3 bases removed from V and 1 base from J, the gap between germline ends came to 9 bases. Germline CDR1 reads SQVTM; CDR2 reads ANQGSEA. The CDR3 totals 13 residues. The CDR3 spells CSVEVRPNTEAFF. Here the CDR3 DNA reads TGCAGCGTTGAGGTCAGACCGAACACTGAAGCTTTCTTT. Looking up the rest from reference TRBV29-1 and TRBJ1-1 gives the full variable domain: SAVISQKPSRDICQRGTSLTIQCQVDSQVTMMFWYRQQPGQSLTLIATANQGSEATYESGFVIDKFPISRPNLTFSTLTVSNMSPEDSSIYLCSVEVRPNTEAFFGQGTRLTVV.

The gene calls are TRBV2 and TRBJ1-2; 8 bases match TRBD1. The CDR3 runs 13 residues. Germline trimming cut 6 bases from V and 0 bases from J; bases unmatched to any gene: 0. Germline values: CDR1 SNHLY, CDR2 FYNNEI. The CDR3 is CASRDRANYGYTF. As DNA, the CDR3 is TGTGCCAGCAGGGACAGGGCTAACTATGGCTACACCTTC.